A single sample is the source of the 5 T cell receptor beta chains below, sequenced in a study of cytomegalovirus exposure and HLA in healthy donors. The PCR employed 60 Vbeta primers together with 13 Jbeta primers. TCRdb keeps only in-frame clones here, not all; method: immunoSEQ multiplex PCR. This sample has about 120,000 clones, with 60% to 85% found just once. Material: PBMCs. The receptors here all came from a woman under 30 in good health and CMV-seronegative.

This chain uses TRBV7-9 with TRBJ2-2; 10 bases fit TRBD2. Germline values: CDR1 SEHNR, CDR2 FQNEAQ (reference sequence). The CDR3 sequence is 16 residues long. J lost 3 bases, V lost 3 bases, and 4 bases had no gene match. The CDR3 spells CASSFGLAAHTGELFF. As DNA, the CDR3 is TGTGCCAGCAGCTTTGGACTAGCGGCCCACACCGGGGAGCTGTTTTTT.

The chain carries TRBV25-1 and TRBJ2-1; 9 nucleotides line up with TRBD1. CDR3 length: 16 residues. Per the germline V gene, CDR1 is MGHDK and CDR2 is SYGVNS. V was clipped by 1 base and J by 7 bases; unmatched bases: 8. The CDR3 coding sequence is TGTGCCAGCAGTGAATGGGGGACAGGGATTGTGAATGAGCAGTTCTTC. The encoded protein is CASSEWGTGIVNEQFF.

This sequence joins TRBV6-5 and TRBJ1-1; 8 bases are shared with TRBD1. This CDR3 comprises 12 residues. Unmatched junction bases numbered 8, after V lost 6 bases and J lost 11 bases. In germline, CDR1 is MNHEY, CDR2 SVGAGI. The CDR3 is CASRGDRRTAFF. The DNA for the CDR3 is TGTGCCAGCAGAGGGGACAGGCGGACGGCTTTCTTT.

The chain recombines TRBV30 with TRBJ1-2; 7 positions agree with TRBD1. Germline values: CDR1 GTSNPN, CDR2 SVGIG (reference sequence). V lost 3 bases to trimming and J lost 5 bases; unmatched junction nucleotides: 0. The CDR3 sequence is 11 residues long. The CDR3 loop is CAWRGQYGYTF. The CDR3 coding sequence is TGTGCCTGGAGGGGACAGTATGGCTACACCTTC. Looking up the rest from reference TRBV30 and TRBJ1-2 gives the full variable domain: SQTIHQWPATLVQPVGSPLSLECTVEGTSNPNLYWYRQAAGRGLQLLFYSVGIGQISSEVPQNLSASRPQDRQFILSSKKLLLSDSGFYLCAWRGQYGYTFGSGTRLTVV.

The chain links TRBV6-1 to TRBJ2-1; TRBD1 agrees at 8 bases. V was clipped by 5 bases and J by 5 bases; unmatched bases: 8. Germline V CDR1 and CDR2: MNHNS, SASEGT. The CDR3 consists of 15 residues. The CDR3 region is CASSRGQVQNNEQFF. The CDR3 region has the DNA TGTGCCAGCAGTCGGGGACAGGTCCAGAACAATGAGCAGTTCTTC.